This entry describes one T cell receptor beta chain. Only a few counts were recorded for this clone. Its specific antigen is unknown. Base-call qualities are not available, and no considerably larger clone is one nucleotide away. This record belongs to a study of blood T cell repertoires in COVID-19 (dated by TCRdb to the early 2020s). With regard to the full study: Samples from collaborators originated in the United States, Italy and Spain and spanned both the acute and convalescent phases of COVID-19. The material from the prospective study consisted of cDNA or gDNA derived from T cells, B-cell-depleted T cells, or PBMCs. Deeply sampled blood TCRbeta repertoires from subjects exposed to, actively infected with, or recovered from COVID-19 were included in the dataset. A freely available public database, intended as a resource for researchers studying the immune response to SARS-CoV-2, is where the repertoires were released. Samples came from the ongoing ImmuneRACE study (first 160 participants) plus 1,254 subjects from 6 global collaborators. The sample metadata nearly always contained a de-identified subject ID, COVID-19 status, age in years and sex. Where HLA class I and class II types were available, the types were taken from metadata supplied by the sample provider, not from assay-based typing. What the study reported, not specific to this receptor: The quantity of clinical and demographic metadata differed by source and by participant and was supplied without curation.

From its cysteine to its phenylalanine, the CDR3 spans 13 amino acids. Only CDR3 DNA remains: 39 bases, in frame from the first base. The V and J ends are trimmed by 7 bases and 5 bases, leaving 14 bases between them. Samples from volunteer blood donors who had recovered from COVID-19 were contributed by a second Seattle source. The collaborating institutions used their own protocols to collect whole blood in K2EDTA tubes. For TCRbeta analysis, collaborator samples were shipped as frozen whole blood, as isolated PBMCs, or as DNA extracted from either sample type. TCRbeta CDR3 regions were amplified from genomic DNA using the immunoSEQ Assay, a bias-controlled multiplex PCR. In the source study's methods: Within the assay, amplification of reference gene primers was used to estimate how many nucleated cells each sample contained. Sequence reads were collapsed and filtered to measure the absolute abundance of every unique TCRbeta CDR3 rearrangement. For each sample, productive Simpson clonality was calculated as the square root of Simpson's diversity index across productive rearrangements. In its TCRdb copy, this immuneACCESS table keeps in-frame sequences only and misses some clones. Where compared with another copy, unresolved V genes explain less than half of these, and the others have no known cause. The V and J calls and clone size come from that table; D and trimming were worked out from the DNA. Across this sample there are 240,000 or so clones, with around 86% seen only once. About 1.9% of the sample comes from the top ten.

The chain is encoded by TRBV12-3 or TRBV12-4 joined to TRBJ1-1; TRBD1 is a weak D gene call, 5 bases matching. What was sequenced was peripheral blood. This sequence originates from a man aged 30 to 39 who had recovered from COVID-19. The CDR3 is CASKFGGGTEAFF. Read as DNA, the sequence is TGTGCCAGCAAATTCGGGGGTGGGACTGAAGCTTTCTTT.